The source of this T cell receptor (beta chain) is a study of blood T cell repertoires in COVID-19. Study-wide context: Collection of acute and convalescent COVID-19 samples took place in the United States, Italy and Spain. PBMCs, B-cell-depleted T cells, or T cells were the source of the cDNA or gDNA that made up the material.

Study processing details: Amplification with reference gene primers provided the estimates of nucleated cell counts. Some clones are missing from TCRdb's copy, which holds only in-frame ones; the method was immunoSEQ multiplex PCR. That table furnishes V, J and clone size, whereas the DNA furnished D and trimming. The data show 77,000 or so clones, around 83% seen once. This receptor was obtained from a man younger than 45 with COVID-19, enrolled during active disease. The sequencing sample was made of peripheral blood.

The CDR3 region is CASSSNQGDVGGYTF. DNA of the CDR3: TGTGCCAGCAGTTCTAACCAGGGGGACGTCGGTGGCTACACCTTC. J is TRBJ1-2 and V is TRBV6-6, with 7 bases lining up with TRBD1. The V gene's germline CDR1 is MNHNY and CDR2 SVGAGI (reference sequence). After removal of 4 bases from V and 7 bases from J, the junction contained 12 bases not matched to a gene. This CDR3 contains 15 residues.